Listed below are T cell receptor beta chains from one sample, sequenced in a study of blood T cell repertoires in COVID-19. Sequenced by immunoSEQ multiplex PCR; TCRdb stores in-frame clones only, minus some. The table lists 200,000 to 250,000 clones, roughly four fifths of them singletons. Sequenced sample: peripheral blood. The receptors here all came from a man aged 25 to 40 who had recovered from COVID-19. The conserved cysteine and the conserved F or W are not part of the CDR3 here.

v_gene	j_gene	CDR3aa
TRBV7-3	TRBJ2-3	ASSPGGPTDTQY
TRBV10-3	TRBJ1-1	AISLQGNTEAF
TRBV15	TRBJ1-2	ATSRETNRAAPEGGYT
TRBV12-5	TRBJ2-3	ASGLGAGGTDTQY
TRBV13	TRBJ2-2	ASSLLGQGNTGELF
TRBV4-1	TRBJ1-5	ASSQEPTGGRQPQH
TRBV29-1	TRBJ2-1	SVEGGEAGGTHNEQF
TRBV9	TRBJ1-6	ASSVAGSSPLH
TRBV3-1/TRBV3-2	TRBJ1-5	ASSQGAVEQPQH
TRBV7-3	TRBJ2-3	ASSAGERGDTQY
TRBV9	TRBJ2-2	ASGPGTGLTGELF
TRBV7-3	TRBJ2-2	ASSSGTTSSTGELF
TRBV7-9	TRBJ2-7	ASSRGQGHIYEQY
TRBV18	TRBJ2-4	ASSLGQSLAKNIQY
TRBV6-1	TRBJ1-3	ASSEGNRGNTIY
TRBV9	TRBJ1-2	ASSGGQDYYGYT
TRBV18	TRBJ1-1	ASSPDRGGTEAF
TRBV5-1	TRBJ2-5	ASSLAGGLGETQY
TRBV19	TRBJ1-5	ASSIPGGRQPQH
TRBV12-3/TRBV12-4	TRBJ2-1	ASRGVRAEQF
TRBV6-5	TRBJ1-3	ASSYQGSGNTIY
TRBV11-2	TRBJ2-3	ASSLVRGGLADTQY
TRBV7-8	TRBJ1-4	ASSPWTGSNEKLF
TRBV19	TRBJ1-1	ASSHRGNTEAF
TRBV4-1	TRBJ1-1	ASSFRQNTEAF
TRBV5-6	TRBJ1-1	ASSLGQVGEAF
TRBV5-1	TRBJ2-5	ASSRSEISGQETQY
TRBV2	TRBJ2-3	ASNRLAQGDTQY
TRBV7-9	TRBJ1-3	ASSLAGDDGAGNTIY
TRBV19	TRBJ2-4	ASSRRTGLSKNIQY
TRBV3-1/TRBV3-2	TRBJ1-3	ASSHTGVGNTIY
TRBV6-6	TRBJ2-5	ASSYAEGGKTQY
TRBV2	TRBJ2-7	ASSVATSGGFSYEQY
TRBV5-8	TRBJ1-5	ASSLDRNQPQH
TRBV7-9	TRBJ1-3	ASSLEAGRRNTIY
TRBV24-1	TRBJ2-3	ATSDPVDTQY
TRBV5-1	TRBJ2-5	ASGPAGGETQY
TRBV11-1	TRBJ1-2	ASSADAGERGYT
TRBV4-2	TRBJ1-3	ASSPRQGNTIY
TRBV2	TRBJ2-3	ASSEDGGAGGLADTQY
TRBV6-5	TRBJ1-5	ASRVSNQPQH
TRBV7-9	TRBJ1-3	ASSPRQDSSGNTIY
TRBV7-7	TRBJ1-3	ASSRGPGNTIY
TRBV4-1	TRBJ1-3	ASSQVTRNSGNTIY
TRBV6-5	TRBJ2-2	ASNLDRGGTGELF
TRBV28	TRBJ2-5	ASRNRDRGETQY
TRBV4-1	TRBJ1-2	ASSQHSLNYGYT
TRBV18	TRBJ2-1	ASSLLAGGHYSYNEQF
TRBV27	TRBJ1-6	ASSLEWYNSPLH